Shown below are 31 T cell receptor beta chains from a single sample sequenced in a study of beta chain features in type 1 diabetes. Expressed TCRB transcripts were sequenced because the entire RNA isolate underwent reverse transcription. Some clones are missing from TCRdb's copy, which holds only in-frame ones; the method was immunoSEQ multiplex PCR. The table lists approximately 150,000 clones, more than 9% of them singletons. Source material: naive CD4+ T cells from blood. The receptor set was obtained from a man aged 18 to 30 in good health.

The rearrangement joins TRBV11-2 to TRBJ2-1; D unresolved. The germline V and J ends were trimmed by 1 base and 8 bases, with 9 bases remaining between them. From germline, CDR1 is SGHAT and CDR2 FQNNGV. The CDR3 has 13 residues. The CDR3 spells CASSLGSRDEQFF. For the CDR3, the DNA is TGTGCCAGCAGCTTAGGTTCACGGGATGAGCAGTTCTTC.

This clone was seen only a few times. The rearrangement uses TRBV18 and TRBJ2-7, with D perhaps matching TRBD1 (6 bases). V was trimmed by 3 bases and J by 0 bases, leaving 12 bases between them. Per germline, CDR1 KGHSH and CDR2 LQKENI. The CDR3 is 15 residues long. The CDR3 bases are TGTGCCAGCTCACCGGGGGCGAGGGACTCCTACGAGCAGTACTTC. It specifies CASSPGARDSYEQYF.

In this sample, this clone turned up many times. This chain connects TRBV13 to TRBJ2-1; TRBD2 aligns across 9 bases. The CDR3 runs to 16 residues. Germline CDR1 reads PRHDT; CDR2 reads FYEKMQ (reference sequence). Unmatched junction bases numbered 12, after V lost 4 bases and J lost 8 bases. The CDR3 region has the DNA TGTGCCAGCAGCTCAATCCTAGCGGGGAAGCCCTATGAGCAGTTCTTC. Translation gives CASSSILAGKPYEQFF.

This clone has only a few counts. The rearrangement links TRBV11-2 to TRBJ2-5; TRBD1 might be the D (6 bases). CDR1 is SGHAT, CDR2 FQNNGV, per germline. V shed 6 bases and J shed 4 bases, with 15 bases lying between them. CDR3 length: 14 residues. The CDR3 is CASSPGAAGETQYF. The DNA for the CDR3 is TGTGCCAGCAGTCCAGGGGCCGCGGGAGAGACCCAGTACTTC.

This clone was recorded only once. CDR3 sequence: CASSQGQSATNEKLFF. For the CDR3, the DNA is TGCGCCAGCAGCCAGGGACAATCGGCAACTAATGAAAAACTGTTTTTT. This rearrangement joins TRBV5-1 to TRBJ1-4; D perhaps matches TRBD1 (6 bases). Germline values: CDR1 SGHRS, CDR2 YFSETQ. V lost 4 bases and J 0 bases, leaving 13 bases between the germline ends. This CDR3 has 16 amino acids.

The rearrangement links TRBV9 to TRBJ2-1, with D unclear. Germline V gene lookup returns CDR1 SGDLS and CDR2 YYNGEE. The CDR3 runs to 15 residues. V lost 4 bases to trimming and J lost 0 bases, with 11 bases between them. The CDR3 DNA is TGTGCCAGCAGCCCCCGCGGCCTCTCCTACAATGAGCAGTTCTTC. Translated, it gives CASSPRGLSYNEQFF.

The sample holds a few counts of this clone. This chain uses TRBV15 with TRBJ2-3; 7 bases match TRBD1. The CDR3 runs 16 residues. From germline, CDR1 is LNHNV and CDR2 YYDKDF (reference sequence). V dropped 2 bases and J dropped 5; count of bases not matched to a gene: 10. CDR3 region: CATSRHRQGPGDTQYF. In DNA, the CDR3 is TGTGCCACCAGCAGACACCGACAGGGTCCGGGAGATACGCAGTATTTT.

The gene calls are TRBV9 and TRBJ1-4, with 9 positions matching TRBD1. In germline, CDR1 is SGDLS, CDR2 YYNGEE. J gave up 4 bases and V 0 bases, and 4 bases lay outside the gene matches. The CDR3 has 16 residues. CDR3 DNA: TGTGCCAGCAGCGTAGACAGGGGGCTAGTTAATGAAAAACTGTTTTTT. Its translation: CASSVDRGLVNEKLFF.

The gene calls are TRBV18 and TRBJ2-5, with D maybe TRBD2 (5 bases). V dropped 3 bases and J dropped 1 base, with 9 bases sitting between them. This CDR3 region has 14 residues. Germline-derived CDR1 and CDR2 are KGHSH and LQKENI. The CDR3 loop is CASSPGRGQETQYF. The CDR3 nucleotides are TGTGCCAGCTCACCGGGTCGGGGCCAAGAGACCCAGTACTTC.

The chain links TRBV9 to TRBJ2-6; possibly TRBD2 for D (6 bases). V shed 0 bases and J shed 2 bases, with 6 bases lying between them. The CDR3 extends over 15 amino acids. Germline V CDR1 and CDR2: SGDLS, YYNGEE. The CDR3 DNA is TGTGCCAGCAGCGTAGCGGGGGCTGGGGCCAACGTCCTGACTTTC. The encoded protein is CASSVAGAGANVLTF.

This clone was recorded a few times. The chain joins TRBV5-1 to TRBJ1-4; D ambiguous. This CDR3 contains 15 residues. CDR1 SGHRS and CDR2 YFSETQ come from the germline V gene. Trimming left V 0 bases short and J 0 bases short, with 6 bases between. As DNA, the CDR3 is TGCGCCAGCAGCTTGGACGGAGCAACTAATGAAAAACTGTTTTTT. Translation: CASSLDGATNEKLFF.

The chain has TRBV7-2 and TRBJ2-1; D is perhaps TRBD1 (5 bases). Germline values: CDR1 SGHTA, CDR2 FQGNSA. With 5 bases removed from V and 5 bases from J, the gap between germline ends came to 16 bases. The CDR3 spans 15 residues. CDR3 amino acids: CASSTGPGLNNEQFF. The CDR3 DNA follows: TGTGCCAGCAGCACGGGTCCAGGGCTCAACAATGAGCAGTTCTTC.

This clone was seen a few times. This sequence joins TRBV5-4 and TRBJ2-1; possibly TRBD2 for D (7 bases). The V end was cut by 4 bases, the J end by 6 bases, with 23 bases between. Germline V gene lookup returns CDR1 SGHNT and CDR2 YYREEE (reference sequence). The CDR3 has 17 residues. CDR3 DNA: TGTGCCAGCAGCAACGCGTATAGGGGGGGCCTTAGCAATGAGCAGTTCTTC. It yields the protein CASSNAYRGGLSNEQFF.

The chain carries TRBV5-4 and TRBJ2-5, with a tentative D call TRBD2 (6 bases). Trimming left V 4 bases short and J 4 bases short, with 20 bases between. The CDR3 is made up of 16 amino acids. CDR1 is SGHNT, CDR2 YYREEE, per germline (reference sequence). As DNA, the CDR3 is TGTGCCAGCAGCCGTGGGGCTGGCGGGGATTCAGAGACCCAGTACTTC. Translated, it gives CASSRGAGGDSETQYF. The full variable domain, its missing parts supplied by reference TRBV5-4 and TRBJ2-5, is ETGVTQSPTHLIKTRGQQVTLRCSSQSGHNTVSWYQQALGQGPQFIFQYYREEENGRGNFPPRFSGLQFPNYSSELNVNALELDDSALYLCASSRGAGGDSETQYFGPGTRLLVL.

There are a few counts of this clone. The gene calls are TRBV5-6 and TRBJ2-3, with 11 positions matching TRBD2. With 2 bases clipped from V and 12 bases from J, the junction kept 2 bases outside the gene matches. The CDR3 is 12 amino acids. Germline-derived CDR1 and CDR2 are SGHDT and YYEEEE. The CDR3 reads CASSLLAGAQYF. CDR3 nucleotide sequence: TGTGCCAGCAGCTTACTAGCGGGGGCTCAGTATTTT.

The genes are TRBV2 and TRBJ2-7; 7 bases are a match to TRBD1. This CDR3 has 14 residues. CDR1 and CDR2 from the germline V gene are SNHLY and FYNNEI. V was clipped by 6 bases and J by 2 bases; unmatched bases: 7. CDR3 region: CASRTGTATYEQYF. The DNA for the CDR3 is TGTGCCAGCAGGACCGGGACAGCCACCTACGAGCAGTACTTC.

This clone was observed a few times. The rearrangement uses TRBV7-9 and TRBJ1-4; D is undetermined. This CDR3 is 15 amino acids long. The ends were cut back, 1 base at V and 4 bases at J, with 10 bases in the middle. Germline lookup yields CDR1 SEHNR and CDR2 FQNEAQ (reference sequence). Here the CDR3 DNA reads TGTGCCAGCAGCTTAGTCCCCAGCGTTAATGAAAAACTGTTTTTT. Protein sequence: CASSLVPSVNEKLFF.

The chain has TRBV30 and TRBJ2-2, with 8 bases matching TRBD1. Germline-derived CDR1 and CDR2 are GTSNPN and SVGIG (reference sequence). This CDR3 spans 16 amino acids. The ends lost 4 bases at V and 1 base at J; junction bases unmatched: 8. This CDR3 reads CAWIPGQVVNTGELFF. The DNA of the CDR3 is TGTGCCTGGATCCCGGGACAGGTAGTGAACACCGGGGAGCTGTTTTTT. The whole variable domain, filled in from reference TRBV30 and TRBJ2-2, reads SQTIHQWPATLVQPVGSPLSLECTVEGTSNPNLYWYRQAAGRGLQLLFYSVGIGQISSEVPQNLSASRPQDRQFILSSKKLLLSDSGFYLCAWIPGQVVNTGELFFGEGSRLTVL.

This clone was detected only a few times. The gene calls are TRBV4-3 and TRBJ2-2; a possible D gene is TRBD2 (6 bases). Germline V lookup: CDR1 LGHNA, CDR2 YSLEER. Trimming pared 0 bases from V and 0 bases from J, leaving 8 bases between. This CDR3 spans 16 amino acids. The CDR3 protein is CASSQDTSSNTGELFF. CDR3 sequence (DNA): TGCGCCAGCAGCCAAGATACTAGCTCGAACACCGGGGAGCTGTTTTTT.

J is TRBJ2-1 and V is TRBV9, with D tentatively TRBD2 (5 bases). Germline V gene sequence: CDR1 SGDLS, CDR2 YYNGEE. The CDR3 has 17 residues. The V end lost 4 bases, the J end lost 0 bases, and 17 bases lay between the germline ends. The CDR3 bases are TGTGCCAGCAGCCCCCGGGCGGACGGAGGCTCCTACAATGAGCAGTTCTTC. Translated: CASSPRADGGSYNEQFF.

The table lists this clone with a few counts. The chain uses TRBV18 and TRBJ2-5; D is ambiguous. There are 16 residues in the CDR3. Trimming stripped 0 bases from V and 5 bases from J, with 16 bases between. Germline V lookup: CDR1 KGHSH, CDR2 LQKENI. CDR3 protein: CASSPPKKTNLETQYF. The CDR3 DNA is TGTGCCAGCTCACCACCAAAAAAGACAAACTTGGAGACCCAGTACTTC.

The V gene is TRBV27, the J gene TRBJ2-1, with D tentatively TRBD2 (7 bases). CDR3 length: 15 residues. CDR1 is MNHEY, CDR2 SMNVEV, per germline (reference sequence). V lost 3 bases, J lost 6 bases, and 15 bases lay in between. The CDR3 reads CASSFRTGGINEQFF. The CDR3 region has the DNA TGTGCCAGCAGTTTTAGAACGGGGGGCATCAATGAGCAGTTCTTC.

The rearrangement uses TRBV7-2 and TRBJ2-3; 7 positions agree with TRBD2. Trimming removed 4 bases from V and 6 bases from J; junction bases left unmatched: 4. Looked up from germline, CDR1 is SGHTA and CDR2 is FQGNSA. The CDR3 is made up of 13 amino acids. As DNA, the CDR3 is TGTGCCAGCAGCTCCAGGGAGGGGGATACGCAGTATTTT. Its protein product is CASSSREGDTQYF.

This clone was seen a handful of times. The chain is built from TRBV7-2 and TRBJ1-2; TRBD1 matches at 7 bases. Losses at the gene ends were 5 bases for V and 4 bases for J; bases not matched to a gene: 7. This CDR3 comprises 14 residues. Germline-derived CDR1 and CDR2 are SGHTA and FQGNSA. The CDR3 protein is CASSDPTGVYGYTF. The CDR3 DNA sequence: TGTGCCAGCAGCGACCCAACAGGGGTCTATGGCTACACCTTC.

This clone was detected ten times or more. V and J are TRBV30 and TRBJ1-2; perhaps TRBD1 as D (6 bases). Germline values: CDR1 GTSNPN, CDR2 SVGIG (reference sequence). CDR3 size: 12 residues. Trimming took 5 bases from V and 3 from J, leaving 10 bases between them. The CDR3 region has the DNA TGTGCCTGGCGACAGGACGACTATGGCTACACCTTC. As protein: CAWRQDDYGYTF.

This clone appeared a few times. The genes are TRBV7-9 and TRBJ1-3; the match to TRBD1 covers 7 bases. The J segment lost 2 bases and the V segment lost 5 bases, leaving 9 bases of the junction unmatched. The germline V gene has CDR1 SEHNR and CDR2 FQNEAQ (reference sequence). This CDR3 contains 16 residues. In nucleotides, the CDR3 is TGTGCCAGCAGCCCGTCAACAGGGGTACCTGGAAACACCATATATTTT. Protein product: CASSPSTGVPGNTIYF.

The chain couples TRBV7-9 to TRBJ2-2; D remains unclear. CDR1 and CDR2 from the germline V gene are SEHNR and FQNEAQ (reference sequence). The length of the CDR3 is 15 residues. V was pared by 5 bases and J by 3 bases, with 13 bases between. The CDR3: CASSPIRGDTGELFF. For the CDR3, the DNA is TGTGCCAGCAGCCCTATCAGAGGAGACACCGGGGAGCTGTTTTTT.

V is TRBV7-2 and J is TRBJ1-2; 8 bases agree with TRBD1. CDR1 and CDR2 (germline): SGHTA, FQGNSA. This CDR3 is 14 amino acids long. The V segment lost 2 bases and the J segment 5 bases; nucleotides outside the gene matches: 4. CDR3 protein: CASSLQGQAYGYTF. CDR3 in DNA: TGTGCCAGCAGCTTACAGGGACAGGCTTATGGCTACACCTTC. Full variable domain (missing parts from reference TRBV7-2 and TRBJ1-2): GAGVSQSPSNKVTEKGKDVELRCDPISGHTALYWYRQSLGQGLEFLIYFQGNSAPDKSGLPSDRFSAERTGGSVSTLTIQRTQQEDSAVYLCASSLQGQAYGYTFGSGTRLTVV.

Only a few counts were recorded for this clone. The chain combines TRBV30 with TRBJ1-5, with TRBD1 matching 8 bases. J lost 5 bases, V lost 4 bases, and 4 bases had no gene match. The CDR3 is 13 residues long. The germline CDR1 and CDR2 sequences are GTSNPN and SVGIG (reference sequence). DNA of the CDR3: TGTGCCTGGAATCAGGGGGCCGATCAGCCCCAGCATTTT. Protein product: CAWNQGADQPQHF.

The rearrangement links TRBV14 to TRBJ2-5, with D uncertain. Per the germline V gene, CDR1 is SGHDN and CDR2 is FVKESK. This CDR3 is 16 amino acids long. The V end was cut by 3 bases, the J end by 1 base, with 15 bases between. The CDR3 nucleotides read TGTGCCAGCAGCCACCTCAATGGGCTACTCCAAGAGACCCAGTACTTC. It is translated as CASSHLNGLLQETQYF.

The sample holds a few counts of this clone. Other DNA sequences from this sample encode an identical CDR3 as well. This chain joins TRBV28 and TRBJ1-4, with 8 bases that match TRBD1. The J segment lost 5 bases and the V segment lost 2 bases, leaving 1 base of the junction unmatched. The CDR3 spans 14 residues. Germline-derived CDR1 and CDR2 are MDHEN and SYDVKM. CDR3 DNA sequence: TGTGCCAGCAGTTTAACAGGGGGGAATGAAAAACTGTTTTTT. Amino acid sequence: CASSLTGGNEKLFF. Complete variable domain (other parts from reference TRBV28 and TRBJ1-4): DVKVTQSSRYLVKRTGEKVFLECVQDMDHENMFWYRQDPGLGLRLIYFSYDVKMKEKGDIPEGYSVSREKKERFSLILESASTNQTSMYLCASSLTGGNEKLFFGSGTQLSVL.